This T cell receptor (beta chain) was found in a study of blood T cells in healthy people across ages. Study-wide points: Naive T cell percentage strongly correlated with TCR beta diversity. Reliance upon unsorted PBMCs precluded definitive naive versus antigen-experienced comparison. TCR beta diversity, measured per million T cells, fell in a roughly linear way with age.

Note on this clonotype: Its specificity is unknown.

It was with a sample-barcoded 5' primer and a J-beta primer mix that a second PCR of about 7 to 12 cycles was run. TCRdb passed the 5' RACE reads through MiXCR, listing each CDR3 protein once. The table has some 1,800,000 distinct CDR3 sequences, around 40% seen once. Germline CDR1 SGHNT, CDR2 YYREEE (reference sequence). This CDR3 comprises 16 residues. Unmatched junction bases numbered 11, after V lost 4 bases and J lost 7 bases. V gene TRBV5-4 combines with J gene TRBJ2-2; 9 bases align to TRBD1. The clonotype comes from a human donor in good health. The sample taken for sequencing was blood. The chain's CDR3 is CASSPSGTGFNGELFF. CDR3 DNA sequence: TGTGCCAGCAGCCCATCCGGGACAGGGTTTAACGGGGAGCTGTTTTTT.